The table lists the clone carrying this TCR beta chain with a count of one. The data belong to a study of control samples from healthy donors and cancer patients. The CDR3 is 17 residues long. V gave up 5 bases and J gave up 0 bases; unmatched junction bases: 7. CDR1 and CDR2 from the germline V gene are SGHDT and YYEEEE. The data were produced by immunoSEQ multiplex PCR, yet TCRdb's version contains in-frame clones alone and is incomplete. The sample lists about 14,000 clones, about 77% occurring once. The chain employs TRBV5-6 and TRBJ1-4; 10 nucleotides match TRBD1. The TCR sequence derives from a male donor with melanoma. What was sequenced was formalin-fixed, paraffin-embedded tissue. The CDR3 reads CASSFGQGVATNEKLFF. DNA of the CDR3: TGTGCCAGCAGTTTCGGACAGGGGGTCGCAACTAATGAAAAACTGTTTTTT.